A single sample is the source of the 24 T cell receptor beta chains below, sequenced in a study of CD8+ T cells in alopecia areata. cDNA reverse transcribed from extracted RNA served as the sequencing template. Method: immunoSEQ multiplex PCR; TCRdb's copy keeps in-frame clones and lacks some. The profile covers 120,000 or so clones, with roughly 55% appearing a single time and around 5.7% taken by the ten largest. Treatment noted: oral pan-JAK inhibitor, 5-10 mg twice daily. The sample in question was CD4+ T cells sorted from blood, obtained at week 4, from a patient treated with tofacitinib. The origin of the receptors is a human donor with alopecia areata.

The chain employs TRBV25-1 and TRBJ1-5; TRBD1 might be the D (5 bases). Per the germline V gene, CDR1 is MGHDK and CDR2 is SYGVNS. CDR3 size: 14 residues. Trimming shortened V by 4 bases and J by 6 bases, and 13 bases separated the two germline ends. In DNA form, the CDR3 reads TGTGCCAGCAGTGCATCAGGGTACGGTCAGCCCCAGCATTTT. Amino acids: CASSASGYGQPQHF.

In its sample, this clone was seen a few times. The chain recombines TRBV4-3 with TRBJ2-1; 10 nucleotides line up with TRBD2. Per the germline V gene, CDR1 is LGHNA and CDR2 is YSLEER. The CDR3 runs to 17 residues. The V gene end was trimmed by 0 bases and the J gene end by 8 bases; junction bases not matched to a gene: 10. CDR3 in DNA: TGCGCCAGCAGCCAAGATGGAGCGGGAGGGCCTTTGCATGAGCAGTTCTTC. Its translation is CASSQDGAGGPLHEQFF.

CDR3 amino acids: CSVDGQQETQYF. CDR3 in DNA: TGCAGCGTCGATGGGCAGCAAGAGACCCAGTACTTC. The chain carries TRBV29-1 and TRBJ2-5; the D is unclear. Trimming removed 6 bases at V and 2 bases at J, with 10 bases between. Germline assignment: CDR1 SQVTM and CDR2 ANQGSEA. There are 12 residues in the CDR3.

This chain joins TRBV2 and TRBJ1-4; tentative D call: TRBD1 (6 bases). CDR3 length equals 13 residues. Germline loops: CDR1 SNHLY, CDR2 FYNNEI. V was clipped by 7 bases and J by 11 bases, with 17 bases between them. CDR3 sequence: CASIQGFGWKLFF. DNA of the CDR3: TGTGCCAGCATACAGGGCTTCGGTTGGAAACTGTTTTTT.

The gene calls are TRBV29-1 and TRBJ1-2; D call uncertain. Trimming removed 1 base from V and 4 bases from J, with 10 bases in between. Germline V gene data show CDR1 as SQVTM and CDR2 as ANQGSEA. This CDR3 spans 13 amino acids. The CDR3 coding sequence is TGCAGCGTTGAAGGTCTAGGCAGCTATGGCTACACCTTC. Translation gives CSVEGLGSYGYTF.

This clone was observed once. This chain uses TRBV7-7 with TRBJ2-5; D not certain. Deletions cut 5 bases from V and 2 bases from J, with 12 bases between. The germline gives CDR1 SSHAT, CDR2 FNYEAQ (reference sequence). This CDR3 spans 14 amino acids. The CDR3 protein is CASSQSAFQETQYF. The CDR3 coding sequence is TGTGCCAGCAGCCAGTCGGCATTTCAAGAGACCCAGTACTTC.

The rearrangement joins TRBV18 to TRBJ2-3; tentatively, D is TRBD2 (6 bases). Trimming took 5 bases from V and 2 from J, leaving 14 bases between them. In germline, CDR1 is KGHSH, CDR2 LQKENI. The CDR3 is 15 amino acids. The CDR3 region is CASSKTSRFTDTQYF. The CDR3 bases are TGTGCCAGCTCAAAAACTAGCCGCTTCACAGATACGCAGTATTTT.

The chain employs TRBV2 and TRBJ2-3; 10 bases align to TRBD2. V lost 1 base to trimming and J lost 1 base; unmatched junction nucleotides: 5. Germline loops: CDR1 SNHLY, CDR2 FYNNEI. The CDR3 totals 17 residues. CDR3: CASSEERGGLGTDTQYF. CDR3 DNA: TGTGCCAGCAGTGAAGAGCGGGGGGGCCTCGGCACAGATACGCAGTATTTT. The full variable domain, with the rest looked up from reference TRBV2 and TRBJ2-3, is EPEVTQTPSHQVTQMGQEVILRCVPISNHLYFYWYRQILGQKVEFLVSFYNNEISEKSEIFDDQFSVERPDGSNFTLKIRSTKLEDSAMYFCASSEERGGLGTDTQYFGPGTRLTVL.

This clone was counted only a few times. J is TRBJ2-1 and V is TRBV5-5; D is unresolved. This CDR3 has 13 amino acids. With 2 bases removed from V and 9 bases from J, the gap between germline ends came to 12 bases. Germline V gene lookup returns CDR1 SGHKS and CDR2 YYEKEE (reference sequence). CDR3 in amino acids: CASSFDSLGEQFF. The CDR3 region has the DNA TGTGCCAGCAGCTTTGACTCCCTGGGTGAGCAGTTCTTC.

This clone occurred a few times. This chain uses TRBV4-3 with TRBJ1-5, with D perhaps matching TRBD1 (5 bases). The ends were cut back, 3 bases at V and 3 bases at J, with 9 bases in the middle. The CDR3 consists of 14 residues. CDR1 and CDR2 from the germline V gene are LGHNA and YSLEER. The CDR3 nucleotides are TGCGCCAGCAGCCAGCAGGGATCCAATCAGCCCCAGCATTTT. Its protein is CASSQQGSNQPQHF.

The chain links TRBV11-2 to TRBJ2-7, with TRBD1 as a possible D gene (7 bases). V was cut by 5 bases and J by 4 bases, with 18 bases left in between. The CDR3 consists of 15 residues. Germline V gene lookup returns CDR1 SGHAT and CDR2 FQNNGV. CDR3 nucleotides: TGTGCCAGCAGCCATGCAGCAGGGGGGCTTTACGAGCAGTACTTC. Translating gives CASSHAAGGLYEQYF.

The chain carries TRBV29-1 and TRBJ2-1; D might be TRBD2 (6 bases). Germline V gene data show CDR1 as SQVTM and CDR2 as ANQGSEA. Between the trimmed V and J ends, which lost 5 bases and 0 bases, there was a span of 8 bases. This CDR3 has 13 amino acids. The CDR3 protein is CSVRRASYNEQFF. The CDR3 DNA is TGCAGCGTTCGGAGGGCCTCCTACAATGAGCAGTTCTTC.

This chain links TRBV28 with TRBJ2-3, with 7 bases fitting TRBD1. Trimming took 4 bases from V and 6 from J; bases not matched to a gene: 7. CDR3 length equals 14 residues. From germline, CDR1 is MDHEN and CDR2 SYDVKM. The CDR3 sequence is CASSSPTGVDTQYF. The CDR3 coding sequence is TGTGCCAGCAGTTCGCCCACAGGGGTCGATACGCAGTATTTT.

The chain links TRBV15 to TRBJ1-2; D not certain. CDR3 size: 14 residues. V lost 0 bases, J lost 6 bases, and 11 bases lay in between. CDR1 and CDR2 from the germline V gene are LNHNV and YYDKDF (reference sequence). CDR3 residues: CATSREGSRHGYTF. The CDR3 bases are TGTGCCACCAGCAGAGAGGGCAGCCGACATGGCTACACCTTC.

This chain joins TRBV28 and TRBJ2-7; D may be TRBD1 (5 bases). The CDR3 contains 14 residues. Trimming took 6 bases from V and 3 from J, leaving 15 bases between them. Germline assignment: CDR1 MDHEN and CDR2 SYDVKM. This CDR3 is CASSWDSGLYEQYF. CDR3 bases: TGTGCCAGCAGCTGGGATTCAGGGCTCTACGAGCAGTACTTC.

The chain links TRBV29-1 to TRBJ1-2; D is undetermined. CDR1 and CDR2 (germline): SQVTM, ANQGSEA. Trimming removed 3 bases from V and 2 bases from J, with 10 bases in between. This CDR3 has 13 amino acids. CDR3 loop: CSVESIPNYGYTF. The CDR3 coding sequence is TGCAGCGTTGAGTCGATCCCCAACTATGGCTACACCTTC.

The chain joins TRBV7-9 to TRBJ2-3; TRBD1 matches at 7 bases. V gave up 5 bases and J gave up 6 bases; unmatched junction bases: 2. This CDR3 comprises 12 residues. Germline lookup yields CDR1 SEHNR and CDR2 FQNEAQ (reference sequence). CDR3 bases: TGTGCCAGCAGCACGACAGGGGATACGCAGTATTTT. Protein: CASSTTGDTQYF. The entire variable domain, with the rest obtained from reference TRBV7-9 and TRBJ2-3, is as follows: DTGVSQNPRHKITKRGQNVTFRCDPISEHNRLYWYRQTLGQGPEFLTYFQNEAQLEKSRLLSDRFSAERPKGSFSTLEIQRTEQGDSAMYLCASSTTGDTQYFGPGTRLTVL.

This clone was seen more than once but under ten times. The chain links TRBV4-1 to TRBJ2-1; TRBD2 matches 7 bases. CDR1 is MGHRA and CDR2 is YSYEKL in the germline V gene. The trim removed 5 bases at V and 5 bases at J, leaving 9 bases unmatched. The CDR3 extends over 15 amino acids. The CDR3 sequence is CASSKGMRENNEQFF. The CDR3 region has the DNA TGCGCCAGCAGCAAAGGGATGCGGGAGAACAATGAGCAGTTCTTC.

This clone was recorded a few times. The rearrangement joins TRBV9 to TRBJ1-5; D gene unclear. The germline CDR1 and CDR2 sequences are SGDLS and YYNGEE. The V end was cut by 2 bases, the J end by 6 bases, with 15 bases between. The CDR3 loop spans 15 amino acids. The CDR3 DNA is TGTGCCAGCAGCGTTAATCCAGGAGATGGTCAGCCCCAGCATTTT. Its translation: CASSVNPGDGQPQHF.

The chain links TRBV9 to TRBJ1-1, with TRBD1 matching over 8 bases. The CDR3 sequence is 13 residues long. Losses at the gene ends were 4 bases for V and 11 bases for J; bases not matched to a gene: 10. Germline values: CDR1 SGDLS, CDR2 YYNGEE. CDR3 region: CASSPGQGGGAFF. The CDR3 nucleotides read TGTGCCAGCAGCCCTGGACAGGGAGGAGGCGCTTTCTTT.

A single count supports this clone. This chain uses TRBV30 with TRBJ1-4; TRBD1 matches 7 bases. Germline CDR1 and CDR2: GTSNPN and SVGIG (reference sequence). The CDR3 consists of 13 residues. J was trimmed by 11 bases and V by 1 base; bases with no gene match: 7. CDR3 nucleotides: TGTGCCTGGAGTGCGACCGAACAGGGGAAACTGTTTTTT. It translates to CAWSATEQGKLFF. The full variable domain, its missing parts supplied by reference TRBV30 and TRBJ1-4, is SQTIHQWPATLVQPVGSPLSLECTVEGTSNPNLYWYRQAAGRGLQLLFYSVGIGQISSEVPQNLSASRPQDRQFILSSKKLLLSDSGFYLCAWSATEQGKLFFGSGTQLSVL.

This clone appeared a few times. V usage is TRBV7-2 and J usage is TRBJ1-2, with TRBD1 matching over 8 bases. CDR1 and CDR2 from the germline V gene are SGHTA and FQGNSA. V dropped 5 bases and J dropped 2; count of bases not matched to a gene: 4. This CDR3 region has 14 residues. The CDR3 spells CASSPRTGNYGYTF. The CDR3, as DNA: TGTGCCAGCAGCCCACGGACAGGGAACTATGGCTACACCTTC.

The chain is built from TRBV29-1 and TRBJ2-1; TRBD1 matches 10 bases. This CDR3 spans 16 amino acids. Trimming at V came to 3 bases and at J to 7 bases, leaving 12 bases not matched to a gene. The V gene's germline CDR1 is SQVTM and CDR2 ANQGSEA. The CDR3 DNA follows: TGCAGCGTTGAGGAGCCGCGGACAGGGGGATTGAATGAGCAGTTCTTC. It specifies CSVEEPRTGGLNEQFF.

The V call is TRBV7-9, the J call TRBJ2-1; D is perhaps TRBD1 or TRBD2 (6 bases each). The length of the CDR3 is 13 residues. Germline V gives CDR1 SEHNR, CDR2 FQNEAQ (reference sequence). V dropped 1 base and J dropped 7 bases, with 8 bases sitting between them. CDR3 sequence: CASSLVGGNEQFF. The CDR3, as DNA: TGTGCCAGCAGCTTAGTAGGGGGGAATGAGCAGTTCTTC.